This T cell receptor beta chain is drawn from a study of T cells after posttransplantation cyclophosphamide. Study-wide findings and caveats: Recipient CMV seropositivity and CMV reactivation strongly tracked TRB clonality. TRB overlap between skin or GI tissue T cells and blood was limited.

Trimming left V 6 bases short and J 0 bases short, with 14 bases between. The CDR3 consists of 16 residues. Germline CDR1 LNHDA, CDR2 SQIVND (reference sequence). As for this clone: Its antigen remains unknown.

Produced via immunoSEQ multiplex PCR; TCRdb's table is partial and in-frame only. The table has 20,000 to 25,000 clones, approximately 85% seen once; the top ten hold 6.3%. Sample: PBMCs. The chain uses TRBV19 and TRBJ2-2; possible D gene TRBD1, 5 bases. This clonotype originated in a woman aged 55 to 70 with a blood cancer, CMV-positive, and with a related stem cell donor. DNA of the CDR3: TGTGCCAGTAGGGAAAGGACAAACACGAACACCGGGGAGCTGTTTTTT. This encodes CASRERTNTNTGELFF.